Below, 12 T cell receptor beta chains from the same sample are listed, as sequenced in a study of blood T cell repertoires in COVID-19. Here immunoSEQ multiplex PCR was the method, and the copy in TCRdb shows in-frame clones only, minus some. The sample has fewer than 90,000 clones, about 96% seen once. The sample consisted of peripheral blood. These receptors originate from a human donor with active COVID-19. The donor label of this sample is uncertain.

The chain joins TRBV24-1 to TRBJ2-2; 7 positions match TRBD1. This CDR3 is built from 18 residues. Looked up from germline, CDR1 is KGHDR and CDR2 is SFDVKD. Trimming took 7 bases from V and 2 from J; bases not matched to a gene: 15. CDR3 sequence (DNA): TGTGCCACCAGCCCTAGGGGGCCGGGCCATCCCAACACCGGGGAGCTGTTTTTT. As protein: CATSPRGPGHPNTGELFF.

V usage is TRBV7-7 and J usage is TRBJ2-3; 8 nucleotides line up with TRBD2. This CDR3 has 16 residues. Trimming cost V 4 bases and J 6 bases; bases outside gene matches: 12. Per germline, CDR1 SSHAT and CDR2 FNYEAQ (reference sequence). The chain's CDR3 is CASSSRSSGAMDTQYF. CDR3 DNA sequence: TGTGCCAGCAGCTCCCGTAGTAGCGGGGCCATGGATACGCAGTATTTT.

The chain carries TRBV2 and TRBJ1-2; 9 bases align to TRBD1. The V segment lost 2 bases and the J segment 6 bases; nucleotides outside the gene matches: 7. Per germline, CDR1 SNHLY and CDR2 FYNNEI. This CDR3 has 15 amino acids. CDR3 bases: TGTGCCAGCAGTGAAAGTTCGACAGGGGGAGATGGCTACACCTTC. It translates to CASSESSTGGDGYTF. The full variable domain, in which reference TRBV2 and TRBJ1-2 provide the parts outside the CDR3, is EPEVTQTPSHQVTQMGQEVILRCVPISNHLYFYWYRQILGQKVEFLVSFYNNEISEKSEIFDDQFSVERPDGSNFTLKIRSTKLEDSAMYFCASSESSTGGDGYTFGSGTRLTVV.

This sequence joins TRBV27 and TRBJ2-3, with 13 positions matching TRBD2. CDR1 is MNHEY, CDR2 SMNVEV, per germline (reference sequence). Trimming cost V 6 bases and J 9 bases; bases outside gene matches: 3. CDR3 length: 13 residues. The CDR3: CASSRLAGGTQYF. CDR3 bases: TGTGCCAGCAGCCGACTAGCGGGGGGCACGCAGTATTTT.

The chain couples TRBV10-3 to TRBJ2-5, with TRBD2 matching over 12 bases. Germline CDR1 and CDR2: ENHRY and SYGVKD. J gave up 2 bases and V 10 bases, and 8 bases lay outside the gene matches. This CDR3 region has 15 residues. The CDR3 region is CATAPTSGGQETQYF. The CDR3 DNA reads TGTGCCACCGCCCCTACTAGCGGGGGGCAAGAGACCCAGTACTTC.

The chain links TRBV15 to TRBJ2-7, with 9 bases aligning to TRBD1. Germline V gene lookup returns CDR1 LNHNV and CDR2 YYDKDF (reference sequence). The CDR3 is made up of 16 amino acids. V gave up 0 bases and J gave up 3 bases; unmatched junction bases: 6. CDR3 in amino acids: CATSRESLTGGYEQYF. The CDR3 region has the DNA TGTGCCACCAGCAGAGAGAGCTTGACAGGGGGCTACGAGCAGTACTTC.

This rearrangement joins TRBV5-1 to TRBJ1-4; 7 nucleotides align to TRBD1. V trimming: 3 bases; J trimming: 3 bases; junction bases outside the gene matches: 5. The CDR3 extends over 15 amino acids. Germline V gene lookup returns CDR1 SGHRS and CDR2 YFSETQ. The CDR3, as DNA: TGCGCCAGCAGCTCCGAGGGGGCGTCTAATGAAAAACTGTTTTTT. Its translation is CASSSEGASNEKLFF. The complete variable domain, with remaining parts taken from reference TRBV5-1 and TRBJ1-4, reads KAGVTQTPRYLIKTRGQQVTLSCSPISGHRSVSWYQQTPGQGLQFLFEYFSETQRNKGNFPGRFSGRQFSNSRSEMNVSTLELGDSALYLCASSSEGASNEKLFFGSGTQLSVL.

This clone was seen a single time. This chain links TRBV5-8 with TRBJ1-2; D is possibly TRBD1 (6 bases). The germline V gene has CDR1 SGHTS and CDR2 YDEGEE. Deletions cut 1 base from V and 2 bases from J, with 9 bases between. The CDR3 consists of 14 residues. The DNA for the CDR3 is TGTGCCAGCAGCTTGACAGGACAGAACTATGGCTACACCTTC. This gives the protein CASSLTGQNYGYTF.

The gene calls are TRBV28 and TRBJ1-1; D is unclear. Germline CDR1 MDHEN, CDR2 SYDVKM. There are 13 residues in the CDR3. Trimming shortened V by 6 bases and J by 0 bases, and 8 bases separated the two germline ends. CDR3 in amino acids: CASSLQMNTEAFF. The CDR3 coding sequence is TGTGCCAGCAGCCTGCAGATGAACACTGAAGCTTTCTTT.

The V and J genes are TRBV21-1 and TRBJ1-2; TRBD1, as called in the table, went unchecked against the DNA. TRBV21-1 is termed a pseudogene. The CDR3 contains 16 residues. The CDR3 sequence: CASLSSQPRGQFGYTF. In DNA, the CDR3 is TGTGCCAGCTTAAGTTCCCAACCCAGGGGGCAGTTTGGCTACACCTTC.

The rearrangement links TRBV2 to TRBJ1-6; 7 nucleotides align to TRBD1. Looked up from germline, CDR1 is SNHLY and CDR2 is FYNNEI. This CDR3 contains 17 residues. V shed 5 bases, J shed 0 bases, and the junction held 7 bases outside the gene matches. CDR3: CASSPGTASSYNSPLHF. CDR3 in DNA: TGTGCCAGCAGTCCCGGGACAGCAAGCTCCTATAATTCACCCCTCCACTTT.

The V gene is TRBV12-3 or TRBV12-4, the J gene TRBJ2-4; the match to TRBD1 covers 8 bases. The length of the CDR3 is 13 residues. Unmatched junction bases numbered 7, after V lost 7 bases and J lost 8 bases. CDR3 coding DNA: TGTGCCAGCACCGACAGGGGAACTGACATTCAGTACTTC. This translates into CASTDRGTDIQYF.